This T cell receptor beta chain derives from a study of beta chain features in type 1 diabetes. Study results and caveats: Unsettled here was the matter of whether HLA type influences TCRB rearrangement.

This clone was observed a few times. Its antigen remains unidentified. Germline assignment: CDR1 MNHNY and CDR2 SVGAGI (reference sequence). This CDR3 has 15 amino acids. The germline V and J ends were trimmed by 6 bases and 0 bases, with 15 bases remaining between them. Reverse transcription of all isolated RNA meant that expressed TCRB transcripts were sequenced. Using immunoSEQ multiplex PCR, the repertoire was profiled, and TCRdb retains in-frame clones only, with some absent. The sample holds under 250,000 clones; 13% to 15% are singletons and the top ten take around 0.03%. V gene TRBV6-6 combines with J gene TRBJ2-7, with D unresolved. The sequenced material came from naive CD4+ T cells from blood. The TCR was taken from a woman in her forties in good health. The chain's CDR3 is CASSLPDTSSYEQYF. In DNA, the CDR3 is TGTGCCAGCAGCCTACCAGACACGAGCTCCTACGAGCAGTACTTC.